This TCR beta chain was captured in a study of neoadjuvant anti-PD-1 for oral cavity cancer. Whole-study context: Around day 43, patients without progression received a fourth nivolumab dose before surgery. Study-level points and caveats: After neoadjuvant nivolumab, PBMC T cell clonality was significantly higher in non-responders than responders. TCR analyses covered only three patients per response group.

Trimming took 5 bases from V and 4 from J; bases not matched to a gene: 17. This CDR3 region has 18 residues. Germline V gene data show CDR1 as LNHNV and CDR2 as YYDKDF (reference sequence). About this clone itself: Antigen specificity is unknown.

Most PBMC samples had around 480 ng input DNA in six replicates. Measured with immunoSEQ multiplex PCR; TCRdb has only the in-frame clones, and not every one. In the table there are approximately 67,000 clones, 83% of which are singletons. V usage is TRBV15 and J usage is TRBJ1-2; TRBD1 agrees at 9 bases. The source is a person aged 35-79 years with oral cavity squamous cell carcinoma. The sequencing here drew on PBMCs, taken before nivolumab (anti-PD-1) treatment. This chain's CDR3 is CATSGTRDRDSEGYGYTF. Written as DNA, the CDR3 is TGTGCCACCAGCGGGACCCGGGACAGGGATTCCGAGGGCTATGGCTACACCTTC.